These T cell receptor beta chains were read from a single sample in a study of cytomegalovirus exposure and HLA in healthy donors. Assay used: immunoSEQ multiplex PCR; TCRdb lists only in-frame clones, some missing. The repertoire has some 170,000 clones, 86% of them found once; the top ten carry 5.7%. Input material: PBMCs. These receptors were taken from a woman aged 25 to 39 in good health and CMV-seronegative. The CDR3 runs from the conserved cysteine through the conserved F or W. A D gene is named only where the DNA matches it firmly. Clone sizes are given selectively: once, few, many, or a class where the clone is expanded.

V gene	J gene	clone size	D gene	CDR3 DNA	CDR3 protein
TRBV27	TRBJ2-3	.	TRBD2	TGTGCCAGCAGCACTCTCCCCGGGGAGGGCCGAACAGATACGCAGTATTTT	CASSTLPGEGRTDTQYF
TRBV5-1	TRBJ1-1	.	.	TGCGCCAGCAGCTTGGAGGCCAGGGGTGACACTGAAGCTTTCTTT	CASSLEARGDTEAFF
TRBV11-3	TRBJ2-7	.	TRBD2	TGTGCCAGCAGCTTAGATCGTAGGGGAGGGAACTACGAGCAGTACTTC	CASSLDRRGGNYEQYF
TRBV20-1	TRBJ1-2	few	.	TGCAGTGCTATATCTCCCTATGGCTACACCTTC	CSAISPYGYTF
TRBV27	TRBJ2-1	.	TRBD1	TGTGCCAGCAGTCCAGGGGGTGAGCAGTTCTTC	CASSPGGEQFF
TRBV5-1	TRBJ1-2	.	.	TGCGCCAGCAGCTTGGGGGTGATCACAGGTAAGGCTAACTATGGCTACACCTTC	CASSLGVITGKANYGYTF
TRBV29-1	TRBJ2-7	once	TRBD2	TGCAGCGTTTTTCTCGGGGGGGAATACGAGCAGTACTTC	CSVFLGGEYEQYF
TRBV7-6	TRBJ2-3	.	.	TGTGCCAGCAGCTGGACAGGGAGGGCAGATACGCAGTATTTT	CASSWTGRADTQYF
TRBV7-9	TRBJ2-7	few	.	TGTGCCAGCAGGGCAACGGACTACGAGCAGTACTTC	CASRATDYEQYF
TRBV5-1	TRBJ2-5	once	TRBD1	TGCGCCAGCAGCTCGCTGGGACAGGGGGAGACCCAGTACTTC	CASSSLGQGETQYF
TRBV7-2	TRBJ2-1	.	TRBD1	TGTGCCAGCAGTCCCGGGACAGGGTACTACAATGAGCAGTTCTTC	CASSPGTGYYNEQFF
TRBV5-8	TRBJ2-2	once	.	TGTGCCAGCAGGCTCCGGGGGGAGCTGTTTTTT	CASRLRGELFF
TRBV11-2	TRBJ1-5	few	.	TGTGCCAGCAGCTTAGCAGGGAGACAGCCCCAGCATTTT	CASSLAGRQPQHF
TRBV5-4	TRBJ1-2	.	.	TGTGCCAGCAGCTTGCGGGGGGGTTCCAACTATGGCTACACCTTC	CASSLRGGSNYGYTF
TRBV29-1	TRBJ2-3	once	TRBD2	TGCAGCGTGGGCGCAGCGGGAGAGACAGATACGCAGTATTTT	CSVGAAGETDTQYF
TRBV28	TRBJ1-2	.	.	TGTGCCAGCAGTTCTATTAGGCTAATCGAGGACAAAGCTGGCTACACCTTC	CASSSIRLIEDKAGYTF
TRBV6-5	TRBJ1-2	once	TRBD1	TGTGCCAGCAGTTACGCAACTCAGGGGGCTTCTGGCTACACCTTC	CASSYATQGASGYTF
TRBV15	TRBJ1-1	.	.	TGTGCCACCAGCAGAGGTAGGATGCGGGCTGAAGCTTTCTTT	CATSRGRMRAEAFF
TRBV5-1	TRBJ1-4	once	.	TGCGCCAGCAGCTTGGATGGGGGAACAAATGAAAAACTGTTTTTT	CASSLDGGTNEKLFF
TRBV15	TRBJ1-4	.	.	TGTGCCACCAGCAGAGATATTGGGGGGGGAAGCGGTGAAAAACTGTTTTTT	CATSRDIGGGSGEKLFF
TRBV30	TRBJ2-7	.	TRBD1	TGTGCCTGGAGGGCCGATGTGACAGGGCCCTCCGGCGAGCAGTACTTC	CAWRADVTGPSGEQYF
TRBV5-5	TRBJ2-7	.	TRBD1	TGTGCCAGCAGCCCGACAGGGAGTCCCTACGAGCAGTACTTC	CASSPTGSPYEQYF
TRBV4-2	TRBJ2-1	.	.	TGTGCCAGCAGCCAAGGACAGACTTTATACAATGAGCAGTTCTTC	CASSQGQTLYNEQFF
TRBV4-3	TRBJ2-1	.	.	TGCGCCAGCAGCCAAGACGTCACCTACAATGAGCAGTTCTTC	CASSQDVTYNEQFF
TRBV7-8	TRBJ2-7	.	.	TGTGCCAGCAGCTTAGCCCCGAGCTCCTACGAGCAGTACTTC	CASSLAPSSYEQYF